The next 18 T cell receptor beta chains were all read from a single sample in a study of cytomegalovirus exposure and HLA in healthy donors (TCRdb year 2017). Libraries were made using the immunoSEQ multiplex PCR assay. For the multiplex PCR, a mixture combining 60 forward primers for TCR Vbeta segments and 13 reverse primers for TCR Jbeta segments was used. The immuneACCESS repertoire file appears here via TCRdb, limited to in-frame rearrangements. These files lack a portion of the clones; in checked studies, under half of the deficit traces to unresolved V genes, and the cause of the others is not known. Recorded for this sample are about 280,000 clones; approximately 90% of them occurred a single time. Jointly, the top ten make up about 2% of the sample. The sequencing input was PBMCs. These TCRs come from a woman younger than 35 in good health and CMV-seronegative.

The V call is TRBV7-8, the J call TRBJ2-7; D might be TRBD2 (7 bases). The CDR3 loop spans 17 amino acids. The V gene's germline CDR1 is SGHVS and CDR2 FQNEAQ. V was shortened by 5 bases and J by 2 bases, with 22 bases between the two germline ends. The DNA of the CDR3 is TGTGCCAGCAGCGCTTTCTTGGGGGGGGGCCAACCCTACGAGCAGTACTTC. Its protein product is CASSAFLGGGQPYEQYF.

The V call is TRBV4-1, the J call TRBJ1-1; maybe TRBD1 (5 bases). The CDR3 runs to 17 residues. Germline CDR1 and CDR2: MGHRA and YSYEKL. Trimming removed 1 base from V and 2 bases from J, with 17 bases in between. The CDR3 is CASSQGIFETANTEAFF. The CDR3 coding sequence is TGCGCCAGCAGCCAAGGGATATTTGAGACAGCCAACACTGAAGCTTTCTTT.

The gene calls are TRBV7-9 and TRBJ2-7; 9 bases are a match to TRBD2. CDR1 is SEHNR, CDR2 FQNEAQ, per germline (reference sequence). This CDR3 has 16 residues. The V gene end was trimmed by 1 base and the J gene end by 4 bases; junction bases not matched to a gene: 8. The CDR3 region is CASSLVATSGVYEQYF. The CDR3 nucleotides read TGTGCCAGCAGCTTAGTGGCGACTAGCGGAGTATACGAGCAGTACTTC.

The chain combines TRBV14 with TRBJ1-6; D is ambiguous. With 1 base removed from V and 8 bases from J, the gap between germline ends came to 6 bases. This CDR3 region has 13 residues. Looked up from germline, CDR1 is SGHDN and CDR2 is FVKESK. As DNA, the CDR3 is TGTGCCAGCAGCCAAGCGGAGCATTCACCCCTCCACTTT. It codes for CASSQAEHSPLHF.

This sequence joins TRBV5-1 and TRBJ1-3; the match to TRBD1 covers 7 bases. V lost 8 bases to trimming and J lost 3 bases; unmatched junction nucleotides: 11. The CDR3 has 15 residues. Per germline, CDR1 SGHRS and CDR2 YFSETQ. Written as DNA, the CDR3 is TGCGCCAGTCGCCCAACAGGGGTAGTTGGAAACACCATATATTTT. Translating it yields CASRPTGVVGNTIYF.

This rearrangement joins TRBV6-5 to TRBJ2-7; TRBD2 matches at 10 bases. The CDR3 is made up of 15 amino acids. Germline CDR1 MNHEY, CDR2 SVGAGI. Trimming removed 4 bases from V and 2 bases from J; junction bases left unmatched: 5. The CDR3 nucleotides are TGTGCCAGCAGTTCGACTCTAGCGGGGGCCTACGAGCAGTACTTC. This gives the protein CASSSTLAGAYEQYF.

The chain combines TRBV7-3 with TRBJ1-1; D is unclear. The V end was cut by 0 bases, the J end by 1 base, with 6 bases between. The germline CDR1 and CDR2 sequences are SGHTA and FQGTGA. The CDR3 contains 14 residues. CDR3 in amino acids: CASSLTGQNTEAFF. The CDR3 DNA sequence: TGTGCCAGCAGCTTAACTGGCCAGAACACTGAAGCTTTCTTT.

The chain has TRBV6-5 and TRBJ2-1, with 7 bases fitting TRBD2. The germline V gene has CDR1 MNHEY and CDR2 SVGAGI. The CDR3 covers 15 residues. V was clipped by 1 base and J by 3 bases; unmatched bases: 3. The CDR3, as DNA: TGTGCCAGCAGTTACTGGGGGGGGTTCTACAATGAGCAGTTCTTC. Amino acids: CASSYWGGFYNEQFF.

To note about this clone: This sample includes further DNA sequences coding for the same CDR3. The chain links TRBV9 to TRBJ1-2, with 7 bases aligning to TRBD1. The V and J ends lost 2 bases and 2 bases, in that order; junction bases with no gene match: 0. Germline loops: CDR1 SGDLS, CDR2 YYNGEE. The CDR3 is 13 residues long. CDR3: CASSVGQNYGYTF. The CDR3 DNA is TGTGCCAGCAGCGTGGGACAGAACTATGGCTACACCTTC. The full variable domain, in which reference TRBV9 and TRBJ1-2 provide the parts outside the CDR3, is DSGVTQTPKHLITATGQRVTLRCSPRSGDLSVYWYQQSLDQGLQFLIQYYNGEERAKGNILERFSAQQFPDLHSELNLSSLELGDSALYFCASSVGQNYGYTFGSGTRLTVV.

V is TRBV19 and J is TRBJ1-1; D remains ambiguous. V was shortened by 6 bases and J by 0 bases, with 11 bases between the two germline ends. This CDR3 has 14 residues. Germline CDR1 LNHDA, CDR2 SQIVND (reference sequence). CDR3 residues: CASSPPRMNTEAFF. The CDR3 DNA follows: TGTGCCAGTAGCCCGCCTAGAATGAACACTGAAGCTTTCTTT.

The chain carries TRBV27 and TRBJ1-4; D remains ambiguous. The ends were cut back, 7 bases at V and 6 bases at J, with 12 bases in the middle. This CDR3 contains 13 residues. Germline V gene lookup returns CDR1 MNHEY and CDR2 SMNVEV (reference sequence). CDR3 loop: CASKAEGDEKLFF. DNA for the CDR3: TGTGCCAGCAAGGCAGAGGGCGATGAAAAACTGTTTTTT.

The chain uses TRBV2 and TRBJ1-3; D is perhaps TRBD1 (5 bases). Trimming removed 0 bases from V and 0 bases from J, with 15 bases in between. The CDR3 is made up of 18 amino acids. Germline CDR1 and CDR2: SNHLY and FYNNEI. CDR3 coding DNA: TGTGCCAGCAGTGAAGCAGGGAAGGGGTTTTCCTCTGGAAACACCATATATTTT. Translating it yields CASSEAGKGFSSGNTIYF.

CDR3 residues: CASSPGSGEEKLFF. CDR3 in DNA: TGTGCCAGCTCACCGGGGTCGGGGGAAGAAAAACTGTTTTTT. The genes are TRBV18 and TRBJ1-4, with D perhaps TRBD1 (5 bases). This CDR3 spans 14 amino acids. Germline-derived CDR1 and CDR2 are KGHSH and LQKENI. Trimming shortened V by 3 bases and J by 8 bases, and 13 bases separated the two germline ends.

J is TRBJ1-2 and V is TRBV4-2; 10 bases are a match to TRBD1. Germline assignment: CDR1 LGHNA and CDR2 YNFKEQ. This CDR3 has 13 residues. V dropped 8 bases and J dropped 2; count of bases not matched to a gene: 2. For the CDR3, the DNA is TGTGCCAGCGGGGGACAGGGGAACTATGGCTACACCTTC. Translation: CASGGQGNYGYTF.

The V gene is TRBV11-2, the J gene TRBJ1-1, with a possible D match to TRBD1 (6 bases). V lost 4 bases to trimming and J lost 2 bases, with 8 bases between them. Germline CDR1 SGHAT, CDR2 FQNNGV. There are 13 residues in the CDR3. For the CDR3, the DNA is TGTGCCAGCAGCTGGGACATAAACACTGAAGCTTTCTTT. This gives the protein CASSWDINTEAFF.

The table lists this clone with a count of one. The chain uses TRBV30 and TRBJ1-4; no reliable D call. The V gene lost 5 bases and the J gene lost 5 bases, with 15 bases spanning the gap. Germline values: CDR1 GTSNPN, CDR2 SVGIG (reference sequence). The CDR3 has 14 residues. The CDR3 is CAWGIEPGNEKLFF. The CDR3 DNA reads as TGTGCCTGGGGCATTGAGCCAGGCAATGAAAAACTGTTTTTT.

This rearrangement joins TRBV13 to TRBJ2-1; TRBD2 matches at 12 bases. The germline V gene encodes CDR1 PRHDT and CDR2 FYEKMQ (reference sequence). This CDR3 is built from 15 residues. V gave up 5 bases and J gave up 4 bases; unmatched junction bases: 3. CDR3 nucleotide sequence: TGTGCCAGCAGCCAGACTAGCGGGGGATACAATGAGCAGTTCTTC. The encoded protein is CASSQTSGGYNEQFF.

With regard to this clone: Relative to the germline gene, one junction end is altered; a read error may explain this. J is TRBJ2-5 and V is TRBV7-9, with D maybe TRBD2 (8 bases). The CDR3 spans 16 residues. Germline V gene sequence: CDR1 SEHNR, CDR2 FQNEAQ (reference sequence). CDR3: CSSSGGDRENQETQYF. DNA of the CDR3: TGTTCCAGCAGCGGGGGTGACAGGGAGAATCAAGAGACCCAGTACTTC.